One and the same sample provided the 21 T cell receptor beta chains below, sequenced in a study of blood T cell repertoires in COVID-19. Using immunoSEQ multiplex PCR, the repertoire was profiled, and TCRdb retains in-frame clones only, with some absent. The sample lists around 130,000 clones, about 85% occurring once. Sequenced: peripheral blood. The receptors shown here come from a man aged 40-50 years with active or convalescent COVID-19.

The chain recombines TRBV4-3 with TRBJ2-7, with 12 positions matching TRBD2. The CDR3 extends over 15 amino acids. Per the germline V gene, CDR1 is LGHNA and CDR2 is YSLEER. Trimming removed 2 bases from V and 6 bases from J; junction bases left unmatched: 5. This CDR3 is CASSQLAGGSGEQYF. In DNA, the CDR3 is TGCGCCAGCAGCCAACTAGCGGGGGGGTCGGGCGAGCAGTACTTC.

The V and J genes are TRBV3-1 (or the pseudogene TRBV3-2) and TRBJ2-6; D is unresolved. This CDR3 region has 16 residues. Per germline, CDR1 LGHDT and CDR2 YNNKEL (reference sequence). Trimming cost V 3 bases and J 0 bases, with 9 bases left between them. In nucleotides, the CDR3 is TGTGCCAGCAGCCAGAGTTCAAACTCTGGGGCCAACGTCCTGACTTTC. Translating it yields CASSQSSNSGANVLTF.

The rearrangement uses TRBV2 and TRBJ1-5, with D possibly TRBD1 on 5 matching bases. The germline V gene has CDR1 SNHLY and CDR2 FYNNEI. V gave up 5 bases and J gave up 2 bases, with 7 bases separating them. The CDR3 length is 13 residues. The CDR3 coding sequence is TGTGCCAGCAGTAGGGGTGGCAATCAGCCCCAGCATTTT. Translating it yields CASSRGGNQPQHF. Filled out from reference TRBV2 and TRBJ1-5, the complete variable domain reads EPEVTQTPSHQVTQMGQEVILRCVPISNHLYFYWYRQILGQKVEFLVSFYNNEISEKSEIFDDQFSVERPDGSNFTLKIRSTKLEDSAMYFCASSRGGNQPQHFGDGTRLSIL.

V and J are TRBV29-1 and TRBJ2-7; D gene ambiguous. Germline lookup yields CDR1 SQVTM and CDR2 ANQGSEA. The CDR3 extends over 11 amino acids. With 4 bases removed from V and 2 bases from J, the gap between germline ends came to 6 bases. CDR3 sequence reads: CSVGGTYEQYF. The CDR3 bases are TGCAGCGTTGGCGGAACCTACGAGCAGTACTTC.

The rearrangement joins TRBV9 to TRBJ1-2; a weak D match, TRBD1 (6 bases). The CDR3 sequence is 14 residues long. Germline V gives CDR1 SGDLS, CDR2 YYNGEE. The V and J ends lost 3 bases and 4 bases respectively, with 13 bases between them. The CDR3 is CASSAQGNSYGYTF. The DNA for the CDR3 is TGTGCCAGCAGCGCTCAGGGGAACAGCTATGGCTACACCTTC.

The CDR3 nucleotides are TGCGCCAGCAGCTTGGGGACAGACACAGATACGCAGTATTTT. Amino acids: CASSLGTDTDTQYF. The chain joins TRBV5-1 to TRBJ2-3, with D perhaps TRBD1 (6 bases). Per the germline V gene, CDR1 is SGHRS and CDR2 is YFSETQ. The CDR3 has 14 amino acids. V lost 0 bases, J lost 2 bases, and 7 bases lay in between.

This chain joins TRBV30 and TRBJ2-7, with D perhaps TRBD1 (5 bases). The CDR3 loop spans 11 amino acids. Germline V gene sequence: CDR1 GTSNPN, CDR2 SVGIG (reference sequence). V lost 0 bases and J lost 12, with 12 bases in between. The CDR3 bases are TGTGCCTGGAGTGTAGGGGTTGAGTTGTACTTC. Its protein product is CAWSVGVELYF.

This clone is a singleton in its sample. The V and J genes are TRBV5-4 and TRBJ2-5; D is possibly TRBD1 (6 bases). Germline CDR1 and CDR2: SGHNT and YYREEE (reference sequence). V was trimmed by 3 bases and J by 4 bases, leaving 13 bases between them. The CDR3 covers 14 residues. The CDR3 is CASSWGLDRETQYF. The CDR3 DNA sequence: TGTGCCAGCAGCTGGGGTCTGGACAGAGAGACCCAGTACTTC.

J is TRBJ1-5 and V is TRBV30, with D maybe TRBD1 (5 bases). CDR1 and CDR2 (germline): GTSNPN, SVGIG (reference sequence). Trimming left V 3 bases short and J 3 bases short, with 18 bases between. The CDR3 has 16 residues. The CDR3 sequence is CAWSPFVGVHNQPQHF. CDR3 DNA: TGTGCCTGGAGCCCTTTCGTAGGGGTCCACAATCAGCCCCAGCATTTT.

J is TRBJ1-5 and V is TRBV30, with 9 bases aligning to TRBD1. The V gene end was trimmed by 3 bases and the J gene end by 5 bases; junction bases not matched to a gene: 11. This CDR3 comprises 16 residues. CDR1 is GTSNPN and CDR2 is SVGIG in the germline V gene (reference sequence). The CDR3 loop is CAWSAKPGQGDQPQHF. The CDR3 bases are TGTGCCTGGAGCGCTAAACCGGGACAGGGTGATCAGCCCCAGCATTTT.

CDR3 sequence (DNA): TGTGCCAGCAGCTTGGGACTAGCGGGATACAATGAGCAGTTCTTC. Amino acids: CASSLGLAGYNEQFF. The genes are TRBV7-3 and TRBJ2-1; 13 nucleotides line up with TRBD2. Germline V CDR1 and CDR2: SGHTA, FQGTGA. V shed 3 bases, J shed 4 bases, and the junction held 0 bases outside the gene matches. This CDR3 contains 15 residues.

In this sample, this clone turned up once. This chain links TRBV4-3 with TRBJ1-5; a weak D match, TRBD1 (5 bases). Germline CDR1 is LGHNA and CDR2 is YSLEER. Between the trimmed V and J ends, which lost 0 bases and 2 bases, there was a span of 8 bases. The CDR3 has 15 amino acids. The DNA for the CDR3 is TGCGCCAGCAGCCAAGATGAAGGGGGCAATCAGCCCCAGCATTTT. It codes for CASSQDEGGNQPQHF.

The gene calls are TRBV4-3 and TRBJ2-1; a weak D match, TRBD1 (5 bases). V dropped 0 bases and J dropped 9 bases, with 12 bases sitting between them. Germline lookup yields CDR1 LGHNA and CDR2 YSLEER. This CDR3 contains 14 residues. The CDR3: CASSQDRSQGEQFF. DNA of the CDR3: TGCGCCAGCAGCCAAGACAGGTCCCAGGGTGAGCAGTTCTTC.

The rearrangement links TRBV30 to TRBJ1-3, with D unclear. Germline V gives CDR1 GTSNPN, CDR2 SVGIG (reference sequence). V was pared by 2 bases and J by 0 bases, with 14 bases between. The CDR3 spans 16 residues. CDR3 amino acids: CAWSPARQNSGNTIYF. The CDR3 DNA sequence: TGTGCCTGGAGTCCGGCAAGACAAAACTCTGGAAACACCATATATTTT.

This rearrangement joins TRBV19 to TRBJ1-2, with D perhaps TRBD1 (5 bases). The length of the CDR3 is 13 residues. Trimming left V 6 bases short and J 4 bases short, with 12 bases between. Germline V lookup: CDR1 LNHDA, CDR2 SQIVND (reference sequence). CDR3 coding DNA: TGTGCCAGTAGCTCAGGGTGGGGCTATGGCTACACCTTC. This encodes CASSSGWGYGYTF.

This chain connects TRBV6-5 to TRBJ1-2; no firm D call. The ends were cut back, 0 bases at V and 5 bases at J, with 10 bases in the middle. Germline V gene lookup returns CDR1 MNHEY and CDR2 SVGAGI. This CDR3 spans 14 amino acids. CDR3 DNA: TGTGCCAGCAGTTACTCGTCCGGGGTTTATGGCTACACCTTC. This gives the protein CASSYSSGVYGYTF.

This clone was recorded a few times. The chain recombines TRBV28 with TRBJ1-4; 10 bases agree with TRBD1. CDR3 length: 17 amino acids. With 4 bases clipped from V and 8 bases from J, the junction kept 13 bases outside the gene matches. The germline CDR1 and CDR2 sequences are MDHEN and SYDVKM. The DNA of the CDR3 is TGTGCCAGCAGTTCCTCTCTCAGCCGGGACAGGGGAGAAAAACTGTTTTTT. Protein product: CASSSSLSRDRGEKLFF.

This chain uses TRBV7-2 with TRBJ2-1; 14 bases align to TRBD2. J gave up 6 bases and V 6 bases, and 7 bases lay outside the gene matches. The CDR3 totals 16 residues. The germline gives CDR1 SGHTA, CDR2 FQGNSA. This CDR3 reads CASSRLAGGHGNEQFF. The CDR3 DNA is TGTGCCAGCAGTAGACTAGCGGGGGGGCATGGCAATGAGCAGTTCTTC.

The rearrangement uses TRBV24-1 and TRBJ2-2, with 10 bases identical to TRBD1. Germline CDR1 and CDR2: KGHDR and SFDVKD. The CDR3 contains 16 residues. Trimming cost V 3 bases and J 3 bases; bases outside gene matches: 3. The CDR3 nucleotides are TGTGCCACCAGTGATCCCGGGACAGGGGACACCGGGGAGCTGTTTTTT. Translation gives CATSDPGTGDTGELFF.

The V and J genes are TRBV5-1 and TRBJ2-1, with 12 bases matching TRBD2. Losses at the gene ends were 0 bases for V and 5 bases for J; bases not matched to a gene: 3. This CDR3 contains 16 residues. From germline, CDR1 is SGHRS and CDR2 YFSETQ. CDR3 region: CASSLALAGGDNEQFF. CDR3 DNA: TGCGCCAGCAGCTTGGCACTAGCGGGGGGAGACAATGAGCAGTTCTTC.

The chain combines TRBV9 with TRBJ1-6, with 10 nucleotides matching TRBD1. The CDR3 runs 18 residues. J gave up 7 bases and V 4 bases, and 14 bases lay outside the gene matches. CDR1 and CDR2 from the germline V gene are SGDLS and YYNGEE. The CDR3 protein is CASSPVGTGEGVNSPLHF. Written as DNA, the CDR3 is TGTGCCAGCAGCCCCGTCGGGACAGGGGAAGGGGTAAATTCACCCCTCCACTTT.